These 10 T cell receptor beta chains came from one sample sequenced in a study of T-cell reconstitution after alpha-beta-depleted transplantation in children. TCRbeta library preparation incorporated unique molecular identifiers. Each CDR3 protein is one row after TCRdb ran MiXCR on the PCR reads. The data contain 350,000 to 400,000 distinct CDR3 sequences, roughly 15% of them seen just once; the ten biggest clones take up around 4.5%. Sample: PBMCs, taken from the stem cell graft. These receptors were taken from a human donor who donated a stem cell graft to a child with Fanconi anemia.

The genes are TRBV7-2 and TRBJ1-6; D ambiguous. From germline, CDR1 is SGHTA and CDR2 FQGNSA. The CDR3 length is 12 residues. V was pared by 4 bases and J by 12 bases, with 10 bases between. This CDR3 is CASSSSMEPLHF. CDR3 sequence (DNA): TGTGCCAGCAGCTCCTCCATGGAACCCCTCCACTTT.

The V call is TRBV7-2, the J call TRBJ1-4, with 7 bases aligning to TRBD1. CDR1 SGHTA and CDR2 FQGNSA come from the germline V gene. The CDR3 has 15 amino acids. V lost 5 bases and J lost 5; bases outside the gene matches: 8. The CDR3 here is CASSQQGTENEKLFF. The DNA for the CDR3 is TGTGCCAGCAGCCAACAAGGGACAGAAAATGAAAAACTGTTTTTT.

This clonotype has more than one count but fewer than ten. The chain carries TRBV18 and TRBJ2-5; 7 nucleotides agree with TRBD2. V was pared by 4 bases and J by 2 bases, with 4 bases of the junction left unmatched. The CDR3 has 14 amino acids. In germline, CDR1 is KGHSH, CDR2 LQKENI. The CDR3 DNA reads TGTGCCAGCTCACTTGCTAGCGGACAAGAGACCCAGTACTTC. Encoded protein: CASSLASGQETQYF.

This clonotype was picked up a small number of times. This chain links TRBV7-9 with TRBJ2-5, with TRBD1 identical over 8 bases. The germline gives CDR1 SEHNR, CDR2 FQNEAQ (reference sequence). CDR3 length: 15 amino acids. J was trimmed by 2 bases and V by 4 bases; bases with no gene match: 6. The CDR3 loop reads CASSSPGQEQETQYF. The CDR3 DNA is TGTGCCAGCAGCTCCCCGGGACAGGAGCAAGAGACCCAGTACTTC.

This chain connects TRBV7-6 to TRBJ1-3, with 7 bases fitting TRBD1. Germline V gives CDR1 SGHVS, CDR2 FNYEAQ. V lost 2 bases to trimming and J lost 5 bases; unmatched junction nucleotides: 3. This CDR3 spans 14 amino acids. The CDR3 region has the DNA TGTGCCAGCAGCTTACGGGACAGTCGAAACACCATATATTTT. It codes for CASSLRDSRNTIYF.

This clonotype has only a few counts. This chain links TRBV20-1 with TRBJ2-1; 7 bases align to TRBD2. The CDR3 is 15 residues long. J gave up 2 bases and V 4 bases, and 8 bases lay outside the gene matches. CDR1 and CDR2 (germline): DFQATT, SNEGSKA (reference sequence). DNA of the CDR3: TGCAGTGCTACCACACTAGCGCGTGCCTACAATGAGCAGTTCTTC. This codes for CSATTLARAYNEQFF.

The table lists this clonotype with many counts. The V call is TRBV7-2, the J call TRBJ2-1, with 7 positions matching TRBD2. CDR3 length: 15 residues. Germline lookup yields CDR1 SGHTA and CDR2 FQGNSA. V shed 0 bases, J shed 2 bases, and the junction held 1 base outside the gene matches. The CDR3 sequence: CASSLAGGAYNEQFF. The CDR3 nucleotides are TGTGCCAGCAGCTTAGCGGGGGGGGCCTACAATGAGCAGTTCTTC.

The chain recombines TRBV20-1 with TRBJ2-3, with unresolved D. The CDR3 has 12 amino acids. The V and J ends lost 5 bases and 4 bases respectively, with 10 bases between them. Germline values: CDR1 DFQATT, CDR2 SNEGSKA (reference sequence). As DNA, the CDR3 is TGCAGTGCTTCCCTAATAGCAGATACGCAGTATTTT. Protein sequence: CSASLIADTQYF.

This clonotype has at least ten counts. The chain employs TRBV3-1 and TRBJ1-1; the D gene is possibly TRBD1 (6 bases). The V gene's germline CDR1 is LGHDT and CDR2 YNNKEL (reference sequence). This CDR3 region has 13 residues. Between the trimmed V and J ends, which lost 4 bases and 4 bases, there was a span of 10 bases. CDR3: CASSPKGGTEAFF. CDR3 DNA: TGTGCCAGCAGCCCCAAAGGGGGCACTGAAGCTTTCTTT.

The table lists this clonotype with a few counts. The chain uses TRBV5-1 and TRBJ1-2; no clear D. CDR3 size: 16 residues. The germline CDR1 and CDR2 sequences are SGHRS and YFSETQ. Trimming removed 0 bases from V and 4 bases from J, with 16 bases in between. CDR3: CASSLGWTALSYGYTF. CDR3 DNA sequence: TGCGCCAGCAGCTTGGGGTGGACGGCCCTAAGCTATGGCTACACCTTC.